The clone carrying this TCR beta chain was seen once. Its antigen is unknown. Clones were read by immunoSEQ multiplex PCR, and TCRdb kept only the in-frame ones, dropping some. The repertoire holds fewer than 55,000 clones, with approximately 79% as singletons. The source of the sample is a study of identifying expanded T cells in peripheral blood. Study results and limitations: Across healthy donors, higher total template counts meant significantly greater approximately two-week count variance.

CDR3 length equals 14 residues. Germline-derived CDR1 and CDR2 are SGHNT and YYREEE (reference sequence). The germline V and J ends were trimmed by 4 bases and 0 bases, with 9 bases remaining between them. The rearrangement joins TRBV5-4 to TRBJ2-3, with unresolved D. The source of this sequence is a person aged 18 to 75 in good health. The sequencing input was blood. The CDR3 is CASSAEVSTDTQYF. DNA of the CDR3: TGTGCCAGCAGCGCCGAGGTTAGCACAGATACGCAGTATTTT.